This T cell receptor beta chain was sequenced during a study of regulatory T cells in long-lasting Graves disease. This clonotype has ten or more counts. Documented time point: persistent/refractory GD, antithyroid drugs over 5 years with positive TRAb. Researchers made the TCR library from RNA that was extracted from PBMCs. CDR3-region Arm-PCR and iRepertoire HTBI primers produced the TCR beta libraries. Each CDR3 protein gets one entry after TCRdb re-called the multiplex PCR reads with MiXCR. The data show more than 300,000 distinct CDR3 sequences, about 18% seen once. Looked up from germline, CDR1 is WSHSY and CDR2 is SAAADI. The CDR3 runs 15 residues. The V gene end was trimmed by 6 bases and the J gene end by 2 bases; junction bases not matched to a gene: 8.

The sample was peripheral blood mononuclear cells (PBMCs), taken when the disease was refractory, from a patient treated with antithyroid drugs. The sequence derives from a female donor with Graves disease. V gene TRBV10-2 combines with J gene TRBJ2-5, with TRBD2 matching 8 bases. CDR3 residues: CASRRGTRDQETQYF. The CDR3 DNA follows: TGCGCCAGCAGGCGCGGGACTAGGGATCAAGAGACCCAGTACTTC.